The TCR beta chain under discussion was sequenced for a study of T cell responses to AZD1222 COVID-19 vaccine. Across the study: Whether given at about 4 or about 12 weeks, second doses were pooled. Study-level findings and limits: At 160-218 and 743-854, vaccine-associated CD4 TCRs were dominant, and they spanned spike. Repertoires were obtained solely post-peak T cell response.

Germline CDR1 reads SGHNT; CDR2 reads YYREEE (reference sequence). Unmatched junction bases numbered 6, after V lost 2 bases and J lost 4 bases. The CDR3 runs 15 residues. Regarding this clone: Its antigen is not known.

TCRdb's copy holds only in-frame clones and misses some; the assay was immunoSEQ multiplex PCR. Among approximately 73,000 clones listed, about 82% were seen once. The TCR comes from an adult in good health. The chain links TRBV5-4 to TRBJ2-5; 9 bases fit TRBD2. The sequencing here drew on peripheral blood, taken on day 0 of AZD1222 vaccination. CDR3 region: CASSFPGGGAETQYF. CDR3 DNA: TGTGCCAGCAGCTTTCCCGGCGGGGGGGCAGAGACCCAGTACTTC.